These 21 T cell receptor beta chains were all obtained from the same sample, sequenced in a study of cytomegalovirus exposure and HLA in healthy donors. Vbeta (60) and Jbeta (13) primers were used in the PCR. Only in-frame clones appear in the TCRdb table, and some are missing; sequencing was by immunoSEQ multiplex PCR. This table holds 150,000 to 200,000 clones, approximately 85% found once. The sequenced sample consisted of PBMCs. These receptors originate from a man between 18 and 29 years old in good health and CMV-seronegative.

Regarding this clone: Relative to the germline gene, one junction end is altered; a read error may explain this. For the CDR3, the DNA is TGTGCCATCAGTGAGTCGAATGCAGGGGGCCCTATCTTT. Encoded protein: CAISESNAGGPIF. The chain is built from TRBV10-3 and TRBJ1-1; 8 bases are a match to TRBD1. Looked up from germline, CDR1 is ENHRY and CDR2 is SYGVKD. The CDR3 runs to 13 residues.

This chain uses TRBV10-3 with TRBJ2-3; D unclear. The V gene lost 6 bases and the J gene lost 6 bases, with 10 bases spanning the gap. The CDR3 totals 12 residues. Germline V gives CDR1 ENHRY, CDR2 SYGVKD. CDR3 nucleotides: TGTGCCATCAGCAATGAGAGGGATACGCAGTATTTT. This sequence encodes CAISNERDTQYF.

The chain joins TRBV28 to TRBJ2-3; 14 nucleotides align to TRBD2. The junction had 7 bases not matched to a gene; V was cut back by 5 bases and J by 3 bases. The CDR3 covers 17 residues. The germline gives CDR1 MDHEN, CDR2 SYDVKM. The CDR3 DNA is TGTGCCAGCAGTCCCCCTGGACTAGCGGGAGGTACAGATACGCAGTATTTT. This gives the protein CASSPPGLAGGTDTQYF. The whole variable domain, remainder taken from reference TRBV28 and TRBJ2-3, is DVKVTQSSRYLVKRTGEKVFLECVQDMDHENMFWYRQDPGLGLRLIYFSYDVKMKEKGDIPEGYSVSREKKERFSLILESASTNQTSMYLCASSPPGLAGGTDTQYFGPGTRLTVL.

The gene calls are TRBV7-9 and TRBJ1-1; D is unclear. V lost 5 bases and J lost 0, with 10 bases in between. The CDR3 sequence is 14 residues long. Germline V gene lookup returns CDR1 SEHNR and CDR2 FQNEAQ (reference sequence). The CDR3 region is CASSPGVMNTEAFF. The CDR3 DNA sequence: TGTGCCAGCAGCCCAGGCGTAATGAACACTGAAGCTTTCTTT.

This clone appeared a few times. This chain's CDR3 is CASSSNLAGGPYEQYF. CDR3 DNA sequence: TGCGCCAGCAGCTCGAATCTAGCGGGAGGGCCATACGAGCAGTACTTC. The chain uses TRBV5-1 and TRBJ2-7, with 12 bases aligning to TRBD2. Germline V gene data show CDR1 as SGHRS and CDR2 as YFSETQ. This CDR3 is built from 16 residues. The junction had 8 bases not matched to a gene; V was cut back by 3 bases and J by 4 bases.

CDR3 nucleotide sequence: TGTGCTAGTGGTTCCATGGGGGGGGCGTCGGAAAAACTGTTTTTT. Protein sequence: CASGSMGGASEKLFF. This rearrangement joins TRBV12-5 to TRBJ1-4, with D maybe TRBD1 (6 bases). The CDR3 spans 15 residues. Trimming took 4 bases from V and 8 from J, leaving 17 bases between them. CDR1 is LGHNT, CDR2 FRNRAP, per germline. The full variable domain, with the rest looked up from reference TRBV12-5 and TRBJ1-4, is DARVTQTPRHKVTEMGQEVTMRCQPILGHNTVFWYRQTMMQGLELLAYFRNRAPLDDSGMPKDRFSAEMPDATLATLKIQPSEPRDSAVYFCASGSMGGASEKLFFGSGTQLSVL.

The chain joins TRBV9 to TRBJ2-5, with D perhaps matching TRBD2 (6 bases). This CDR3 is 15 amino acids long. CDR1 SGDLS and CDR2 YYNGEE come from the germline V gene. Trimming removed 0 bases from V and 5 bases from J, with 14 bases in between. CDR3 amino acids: CASSVGHGRRETQYF. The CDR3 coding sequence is TGTGCCAGCAGCGTAGGACACGGGAGAAGGGAGACCCAGTACTTC.

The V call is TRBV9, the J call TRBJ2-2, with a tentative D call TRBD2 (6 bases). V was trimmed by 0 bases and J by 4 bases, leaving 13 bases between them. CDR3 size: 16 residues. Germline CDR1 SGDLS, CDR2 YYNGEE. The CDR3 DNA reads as TGTGCCAGCAGCGTAGAGTTGGGGGGATTCACCGGGGAGCTGTTTTTT. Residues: CASSVELGGFTGELFF.

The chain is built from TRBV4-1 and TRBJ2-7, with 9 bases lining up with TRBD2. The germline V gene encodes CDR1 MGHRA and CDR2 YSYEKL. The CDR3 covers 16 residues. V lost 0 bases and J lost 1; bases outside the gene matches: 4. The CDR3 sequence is CASSQDPAGGSYEQYF. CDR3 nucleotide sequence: TGCGCCAGCAGCCAAGACCCGGCGGGAGGGTCCTACGAGCAGTACTTC.

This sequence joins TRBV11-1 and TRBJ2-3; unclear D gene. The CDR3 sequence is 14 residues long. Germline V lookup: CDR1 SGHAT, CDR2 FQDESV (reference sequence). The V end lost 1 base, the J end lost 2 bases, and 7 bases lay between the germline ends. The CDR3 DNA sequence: TGTGCCAGCAGCTTAGGTGCTACCACAGATACGCAGTATTTT. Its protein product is CASSLGATTDTQYF.

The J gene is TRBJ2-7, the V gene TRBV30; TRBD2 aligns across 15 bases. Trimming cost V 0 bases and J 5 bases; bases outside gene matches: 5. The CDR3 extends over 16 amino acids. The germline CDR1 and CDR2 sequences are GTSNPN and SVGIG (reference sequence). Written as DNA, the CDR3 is TGTGCCTGGAGTGTACGAGGACTAGCGGGAGGGAACGAGCAGTACTTC. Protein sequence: CAWSVRGLAGGNEQYF. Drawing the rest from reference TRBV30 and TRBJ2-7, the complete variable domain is SQTIHQWPATLVQPVGSPLSLECTVEGTSNPNLYWYRQAAGRGLQLLFYSVGIGQISSEVPQNLSASRPQDRQFILSSKKLLLSDSGFYLCAWSVRGLAGGNEQYFGPGTRLTVT.

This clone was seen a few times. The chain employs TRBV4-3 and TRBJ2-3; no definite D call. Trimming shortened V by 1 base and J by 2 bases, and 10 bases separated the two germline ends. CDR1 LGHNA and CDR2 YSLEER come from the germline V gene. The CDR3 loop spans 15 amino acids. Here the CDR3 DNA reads TGCGCCAGCAGCCAAGTTTCCAGATACACAGATACGCAGTATTTT. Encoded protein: CASSQVSRYTDTQYF.

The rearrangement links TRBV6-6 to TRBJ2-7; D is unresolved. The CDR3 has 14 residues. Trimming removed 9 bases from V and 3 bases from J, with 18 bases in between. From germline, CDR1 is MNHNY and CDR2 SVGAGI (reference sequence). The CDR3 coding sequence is TGTGCCAGTACATGGGCCCCCAACTTCTACGAGCAGTACTTC. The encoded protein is CASTWAPNFYEQYF.

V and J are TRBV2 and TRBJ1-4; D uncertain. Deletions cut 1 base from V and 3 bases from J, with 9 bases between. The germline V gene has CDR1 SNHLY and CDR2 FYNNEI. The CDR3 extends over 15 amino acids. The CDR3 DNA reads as TGTGCCAGCAGTGAAGGACCGCGGCCTAATGAAAAACTGTTTTTT. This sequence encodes CASSEGPRPNEKLFF.

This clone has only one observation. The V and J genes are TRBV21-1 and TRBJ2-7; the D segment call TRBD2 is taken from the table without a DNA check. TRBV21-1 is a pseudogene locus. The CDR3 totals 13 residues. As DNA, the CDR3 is TGTGCCAGCCCCCGTACTATATCTTACGAGCAGTACTTC. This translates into CASPRTISYEQYF.

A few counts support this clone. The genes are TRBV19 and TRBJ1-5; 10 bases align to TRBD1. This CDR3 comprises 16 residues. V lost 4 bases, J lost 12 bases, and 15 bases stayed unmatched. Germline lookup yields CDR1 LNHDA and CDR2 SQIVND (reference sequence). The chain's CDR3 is CASSRLDGTGDMLQHF. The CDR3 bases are TGTGCCAGTAGTAGGTTGGATGGGACAGGGGACATGCTCCAGCATTTT.

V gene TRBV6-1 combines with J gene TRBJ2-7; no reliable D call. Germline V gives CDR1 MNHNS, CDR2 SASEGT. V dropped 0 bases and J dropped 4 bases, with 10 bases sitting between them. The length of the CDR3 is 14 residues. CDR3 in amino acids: CASSEAHSGYEQYF. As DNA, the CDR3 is TGTGCCAGCAGTGAAGCGCATTCGGGTTACGAGCAGTACTTC.

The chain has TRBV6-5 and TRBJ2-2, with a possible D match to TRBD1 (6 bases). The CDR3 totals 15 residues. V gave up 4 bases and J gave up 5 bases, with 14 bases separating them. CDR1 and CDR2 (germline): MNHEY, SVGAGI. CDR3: CASSLKWGRTGELFF. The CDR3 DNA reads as TGTGCCAGCAGTTTAAAGTGGGGGCGAACCGGGGAGCTGTTTTTT.

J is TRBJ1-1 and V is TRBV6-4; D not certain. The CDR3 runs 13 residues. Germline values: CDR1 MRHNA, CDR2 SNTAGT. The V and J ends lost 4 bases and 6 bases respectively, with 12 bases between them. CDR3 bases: TGTGCCAGCAGTGCTACCGATACCGCTGAAGCTTTCTTT. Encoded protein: CASSATDTAEAFF.

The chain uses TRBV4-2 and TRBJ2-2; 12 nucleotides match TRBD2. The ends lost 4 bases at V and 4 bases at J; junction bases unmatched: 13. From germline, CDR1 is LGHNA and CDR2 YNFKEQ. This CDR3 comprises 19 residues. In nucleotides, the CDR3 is TGTGCCAGCAGCCGGGCTAGCGGGGGGGCCCGTCGGGTCACCGGGGAGCTGTTTTTT. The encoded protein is CASSRASGGARRVTGELFF.

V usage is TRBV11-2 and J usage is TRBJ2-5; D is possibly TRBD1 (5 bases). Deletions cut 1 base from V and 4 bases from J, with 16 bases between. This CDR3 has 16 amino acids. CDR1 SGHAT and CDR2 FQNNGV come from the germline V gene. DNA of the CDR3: TGTGCCAGCAGCTTAGGAACAGGAATTCGGGCAGAGACCCAGTACTTC. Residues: CASSLGTGIRAETQYF.